This T cell receptor (beta chain) was found in a study of CXCR3-negative and CXCR3-positive naive CD8 T cells. As concerns this clonotype: Its antigen remains unknown.

Overall study findings and caveats: Naive cells, whether CXCR3-negative or CXCR3-positive, had similar TRBV-TRBJ usage, while memory cells differed. Researchers report CXCR3 expression partially decreased after cryopreservation, with fresh PBMCs used in most assays.

TRB cDNA libraries were made by UMI-labeled 5' RACE. TCRdb derives one entry per CDR3 protein from the 5' RACE reads, leaving out DNA. This listing includes about 92,000 distinct CDR3 sequences. This CDR3 comprises 13 residues. CDR1 LNHNV and CDR2 YYDKDF come from the germline V gene (reference sequence). The receptor comes from a human donor in good health. Some clones in this sample may be carry-over from other donors' samples. Material: naive CXCR3- CD8+ T cells from blood. The subset denotes: CD45RO-CCR7+CD27+CD95- naive CD8+ T cells lacking CXCR3 (TNR3-). V is TRBV15 and J is TRBJ1-1; TCRdb selects TRBD1, and the lack of DNA leaves this call unchecked. The CDR3 region is CATSPPGSWVAFF.